These 25 T cell receptor beta chains were sequenced from one sample in a study of blood T cells in healthy people across ages. The second PCR ran roughly 6 to 12 cycles with a sample-barcoded 5' primer and J-beta primers. One entry per CDR3 protein results from TCRdb running MiXCR on the 5' RACE reads. The sample lists hundreds of thousands of distinct CDR3 sequences, under 65% occurring once. Sample: blood. These receptors were collected from a man aged 55 to 70 in good health.

This clonotype has only one observation. The rearrangement uses TRBV10-2 and TRBJ2-7; TRBD1 is a possible D gene (6 bases). The CDR3 is made up of 14 amino acids. V was cut by 3 bases and J by 9 bases, with 18 bases left in between. Germline V gene data show CDR1 as WSHSY and CDR2 as SAAADI. The CDR3 sequence: CASSEWTDVDGQYF. For the CDR3, the DNA is TGCGCCAGCAGTGAATGGACAGACGTCGATGGGCAGTACTTC.

Note on this clonotype: Compared with germline, one end of the junction differs, possibly owing to a read error. The V and J genes are TRBV20-1 and TRBJ2-3; possibly TRBD1 for D (8 bases). Germline V lookup: CDR1 DFQATT, CDR2 SNEGSKA (reference sequence). The CDR3 consists of 14 residues. The CDR3 here is CSARRGGGTGTQYF. The CDR3 region has the DNA TGCAGTGCTAGAAGGGGAGGGGGGACAGGTACGCAGTATTTT.

This chain joins TRBV5-1 and TRBJ2-5; D is uncertain. CDR1 SGHRS and CDR2 YFSETQ come from the germline V gene. This CDR3 has 10 amino acids. The ends were cut back, 4 bases at V and 11 bases at J, with 9 bases in the middle. This chain's CDR3 is CASSQTRQYF. The CDR3 DNA follows: TGCGCCAGCAGCCAGACAAGGCAGTACTTC.

This chain links TRBV5-1 with TRBJ2-5, with a weak D call TRBD1 (6 bases). Trimming cost V 0 bases and J 0 bases, with 15 bases left between them. The CDR3 extends over 17 amino acids. The germline V gene encodes CDR1 SGHRS and CDR2 YFSETQ. The CDR3 loop is CASSLEQGRSHQETQYF. CDR3 in DNA: TGCGCCAGCAGCTTGGAGCAGGGGAGATCGCACCAAGAGACCCAGTACTTC.

This clonotype has a handful of counts. The J gene is TRBJ2-7, the V gene TRBV27, with unresolved D. Germline V lookup: CDR1 MNHEY, CDR2 SMNVEV (reference sequence). This CDR3 contains 14 residues. Trimming took off 0 bases at V and 2 bases at J, with 8 bases between the two ends. The CDR3 reads CASSLSGSPYEQYF. DNA for the CDR3: TGTGCCAGCAGTTTATCCGGCAGCCCCTACGAGCAGTACTTC.

This chain uses TRBV2 with TRBJ2-1; no definite D call. The V and J ends lost 8 bases and 3 bases respectively, with 5 bases between them. CDR3 length: 11 residues. Germline loops: CDR1 SNHLY, CDR2 FYNNEI. The CDR3 sequence: CASGYYNEQFF. DNA of the CDR3: TGTGCCAGCGGCTACTACAATGAGCAGTTCTTC. The variable domain in full, with the rest retrieved from reference TRBV2 and TRBJ2-1, is EPEVTQTPSHQVTQMGQEVILRCVPISNHLYFYWYRQILGQKVEFLVSFYNNEISEKSEIFDDQFSVERPDGSNFTLKIRSTKLEDSAMYFCASGYYNEQFFGPGTRLTVL.

This clonotype came up once. The V call is TRBV6-5, the J call TRBJ2-7, with D possibly called TRBD1 or TRBD2 (5 bases each). The CDR3 length is 15 residues. V was trimmed by 1 base and J by 4 bases, leaving 14 bases between them. Germline V lookup: CDR1 MNHEY, CDR2 SVGAGI. The CDR3 reads CASSYFPSEGYEQYF. The CDR3 bases are TGTGCCAGCAGTTACTTCCCTAGTGAGGGGTACGAGCAGTACTTC.

Note on this clonotype: At one end, the junction sequence differs from germline, possibly due to a read error. The CDR3 sequence is CVSSLDRGTYNEQFF. CDR3 coding DNA: TGTGTCAGCAGCTTAGACAGGGGGACATACAATGAGCAGTTCTTC. The chain carries TRBV11-1 and TRBJ2-1; 9 nucleotides align to TRBD1. CDR1 and CDR2 (germline): SGHAT, FQDESV (reference sequence). The CDR3 covers 15 residues. The variable domain in full, with the rest retrieved from reference TRBV11-1 and TRBJ2-1, is EAEVAQSPRYKITEKSQAVAFWCDPISGHATLYWYRQILGQGPELLVQFQDESVVDDSQLPKDRFSAERLKGVDSTLKIQPAELGDSAMYLCVSSLDRGTYNEQFFGPGTRLTVL.

The rearrangement links TRBV5-6 to TRBJ2-3, with TRBD2 identical over 9 bases. From germline, CDR1 is SGHDT and CDR2 YYEEEE. Unmatched junction bases numbered 11, after V lost 7 bases and J lost 2 bases. This CDR3 is built from 16 residues. The chain's CDR3 is CASGHTSGWNTDTQYF. The CDR3 region has the DNA TGTGCCAGCGGACATACTAGCGGGTGGAACACAGATACGCAGTATTTT.

The genes are TRBV3-1 and TRBJ1-4; the D gene is possibly TRBD1 (5 bases). Trimming cost V 3 bases and J 8 bases, with 10 bases left between them. Germline CDR1 LGHDT, CDR2 YNNKEL (reference sequence). CDR3 size: 13 residues. CDR3 bases: TGTGCCAGCAGCCATCTCGGGGGAGAAAAACTGTTTTTT. Translating gives CASSHLGGEKLFF.

This chain connects TRBV20-1 to TRBJ2-7, with D hard to call. The CDR3 is made up of 10 amino acids. Per germline, CDR1 DFQATT and CDR2 SNEGSKA (reference sequence). Trimming stripped 3 bases from V and 2 bases from J, with 2 bases between. The CDR3 is CSARAYEQYF. The CDR3, as DNA: TGCAGTGCTAGGGCCTACGAGCAGTACTTC.

The gene calls are TRBV5-6 and TRBJ2-7; the D is unclear. The CDR3 runs to 14 residues. The V end lost 0 bases, the J end lost 0 bases, and 7 bases lay between the germline ends. Germline V CDR1 and CDR2: SGHDT, YYEEEE. The CDR3 bases are TGTGCCAGCAGCTTGGGCGACACCTCCTACGAGCAGTACTTC. The encoded protein is CASSLGDTSYEQYF.

Remarks on this clonotype: A read error is possible here, since a much larger clone lies one base away. The chain couples TRBV2 to TRBJ2-7; 9 bases align to TRBD2. Germline V CDR1 and CDR2: SNHLY, FYNNEI. This CDR3 has 14 amino acids. V dropped 7 bases and J dropped 2; count of bases not matched to a gene: 6. CDR3 DNA: TGTGCCAGCAAAGCGGGACTAGCTACCTACGAGCAGTACTTC. Protein sequence: CASKAGLATYEQYF.

The chain uses TRBV29-1 and TRBJ2-3, with TRBD1 as a possible D gene (6 bases). Trimming removed 7 bases at V and 4 bases at J, with 21 bases between. CDR3 length: 15 residues. Germline CDR1 reads SQVTM; CDR2 reads ANQGSEA. The CDR3 region has the DNA TGCAGCGAAAGGGGACATGGGGGCGCGTCAGATACGCAGTATTTT. This encodes CSERGHGGASDTQYF.

The rearrangement joins TRBV4-2 to TRBJ2-3; 8 bases are shared with TRBD2. V lost 1 base and J lost 12; bases outside the gene matches: 12. This CDR3 is built from 15 residues. Per germline, CDR1 LGHNA and CDR2 YNFKEQ. CDR3 DNA sequence: TGTGCCAGCAGCCAAGGAGGAGCGGGGGCGGAGACCCAGTATTTT. Protein product: CASSQGGAGAETQYF.

The CDR3 sequence is CASSTPTGSYEQYF. The CDR3 DNA reads as TGTGCCAGCAGTACCCCGACAGGGTCTTACGAGCAGTACTTC. The rearrangement joins TRBV12-3 or TRBV12-4 to TRBJ2-7, with 7 positions matching TRBD1. There are 14 residues in the CDR3. J lost 4 bases, V lost 5 bases, and 8 bases had no gene match.

The V gene is TRBV6-2 or TRBV6-3, the J gene TRBJ1-2; the D is unclear. Between the trimmed V and J ends, which lost 6 bases and 4 bases, there was a span of 21 bases. CDR1 is MNHEY, CDR2 SVGEGT, per germline. The CDR3 covers 16 residues. CDR3 protein: CASSRIQSPVGYGYTF. The CDR3 DNA sequence: TGTGCCAGCAGCCGAATACAGAGTCCTGTGGGCTATGGCTACACCTTC.

This clonotype was counted between two and nine times. The chain uses TRBV4-1 and TRBJ2-7, with D unresolved. V was shortened by 1 base and J by 6 bases, with 7 bases between the two germline ends. The CDR3 is made up of 12 amino acids. The germline V gene encodes CDR1 MGHRA and CDR2 YSYEKL. The CDR3 nucleotides read TGCGCCAGCAGCCAAGTAGATCGCGAGCAGTACTTC. Translating it yields CASSQVDREQYF.

The rearrangement uses TRBV20-1 and TRBJ2-1, with 12 bases aligning to TRBD2. J was trimmed by 9 bases and V by 3 bases; bases with no gene match: 6. CDR1 DFQATT and CDR2 SNEGSKA come from the germline V gene (reference sequence). CDR3 length equals 14 residues. The CDR3 loop reads CSASRLAGAIEQFF. The CDR3 region has the DNA TGCAGTGCTAGCAGACTAGCGGGGGCTATTGAGCAGTTCTTC.

This clonotype was picked up a small number of times. This rearrangement joins TRBV20-1 to TRBJ2-3; 10 nucleotides align to TRBD2. This CDR3 region has 13 residues. Per germline, CDR1 DFQATT and CDR2 SNEGSKA (reference sequence). J gave up 5 bases and V 5 bases, and 4 bases lay outside the gene matches. This CDR3 reads CSALAGGRDTQYF. The CDR3 region has the DNA TGCAGTGCTTTAGCGGGAGGTAGAGATACGCAGTATTTT.

This sequence joins TRBV7-2 and TRBJ2-7; D is perhaps TRBD2 (6 bases). The better agreement between TRBJ2-5 and the DNA end casts doubt on the J call. The germline V gene has CDR1 SGHTA and CDR2 FQGNSA. The CDR3 loop spans 14 amino acids. The CDR3 is CASSLPGRRETQYF. The CDR3 DNA reads as TGTGCCAGCAGCTTACCGGGGAGGCGAGAGACCCAGTACTTC.

This chain joins TRBV20-1 and TRBJ2-5, with D unclear. Looked up from germline, CDR1 is DFQATT and CDR2 is SNEGSKA (reference sequence). The CDR3 is made up of 12 amino acids. V gave up 2 bases and J gave up 1 base, with 5 bases separating them. In DNA, the CDR3 is TGCAGTGCTAGACTGACCCAAGAGACCCAGTACTTC. It encodes CSARLTQETQYF.

This chain links TRBV9 with TRBJ2-3; D ambiguous. The CDR3 is 14 residues long. V was trimmed by 0 bases and J by 0 bases, leaving 5 bases between them. The V gene's germline CDR1 is SGDLS and CDR2 YYNGEE. The CDR3 region is CASSVGWSTDTQYF. The CDR3 nucleotides are TGTGCCAGCAGCGTAGGATGGAGCACAGATACGCAGTATTTT.

This clonotype appeared a few times. This chain uses TRBV7-2 with TRBJ2-5; D possibly corresponds to TRBD1 (5 bases). The CDR3 contains 13 residues. Germline V gene data show CDR1 as SGHTA and CDR2 as FQGNSA. V lost 8 bases and J lost 2, with 12 bases in between. The CDR3 DNA sequence: TGTGCCAGCCTGTGGGGCGTACAAGAGACCCAGTACTTC. This encodes CASLWGVQETQYF.

This rearrangement joins TRBV28 to TRBJ2-1; D is possibly TRBD1 (6 bases). There are 16 residues in the CDR3. V gave up 3 bases and J gave up 4 bases, with 16 bases separating them. The germline V gene has CDR1 MDHEN and CDR2 SYDVKM. The CDR3 nucleotides read TGTGCCAGCAGTTTCGCCGACAGGAGGCCTTACAATGAGCAGTTCTTC. Residues: CASSFADRRPYNEQFF.